The 31 T cell receptor beta chains listed next were all sequenced from one sample in a study of cytomegalovirus exposure and HLA in healthy donors. 13 Jbeta primers and 60 Vbeta primers were used for the PCR. Using immunoSEQ multiplex PCR, the repertoire was profiled, and TCRdb retains in-frame clones only, with some absent. This sample's clone table lists 30,000 to 40,000 clones. Material: PBMCs. The receptors were gathered from a human donor in good health.

As concerns this clone: One end of the junction varies from germline; a read error may be responsible. CDR3: CASSKGLAGRSGENQYF. CDR3 sequence (DNA): TGCGCCAGCAGCAAGGGACTAGCGGGACGATCGGGCGAGAACCAGTACTTC. This chain joins TRBV5-1 and TRBJ2-5, with 13 bases fitting TRBD2. Per the germline V gene, CDR1 is SGHRS and CDR2 is YFSETQ. The CDR3 has 17 amino acids.

For the CDR3, the DNA is TGCGCCAGCAGCCGAGAACAGGGGGCGATTGAAGCTTTCTTT. This codes for CASSREQGAIEAFF. V is TRBV4-1 and J is TRBJ1-1, with 9 bases lining up with TRBD1. This CDR3 has 14 residues. The germline V gene encodes CDR1 MGHRA and CDR2 YSYEKL. V was pared by 4 bases and J by 7 bases, with 7 bases of the junction left unmatched.

J is TRBJ2-1 and V is TRBV28; 10 bases are a match to TRBD1. Germline CDR1 reads MDHEN; CDR2 reads SYDVKM. The CDR3 is 13 amino acids. After removal of 8 bases from V and 8 bases from J, the junction contained 6 bases not matched to a gene. The CDR3 nucleotides read TGTGCCAGCCGGGGGACAGGGGTAGATGAGCAGTTCTTC. Amino acids: CASRGTGVDEQFF.

The CDR3 DNA sequence: TGTGCCAGCAGCCAAGGGACAGGGACCTACGAGCAGTACTTC. Its protein product is CASSQGTGTYEQYF. This chain uses TRBV7-7 with TRBJ2-7; TRBD1 aligns across 9 bases. The CDR3 loop spans 14 amino acids. The V gene end was trimmed by 5 bases and the J gene end by 2 bases; junction bases not matched to a gene: 4. Germline CDR1 is SSHAT and CDR2 is FNYEAQ (reference sequence).

About this clone itself: Sequence at one end of the junction differs from germline and may be a read error. The V gene is TRBV30, the J gene TRBJ2-7, with D possibly matching TRBD1 (6 bases). The CDR3 runs 11 residues. The V gene's germline CDR1 is GTSNPN and CDR2 SVGIG (reference sequence). The CDR3 loop reads CARSVGGMEYF. The CDR3 DNA sequence: TGTGCCCGGAGTGTAGGGGGTATGGAGTACTTC.

The chain uses TRBV6-1 and TRBJ1-2; D remains unclear. CDR1 is MNHNS, CDR2 SASEGT, per germline. This CDR3 is built from 12 residues. V lost 1 base, J lost 6 bases, and 6 bases lay in between. The CDR3 spells CASSEVRNGYTF. The DNA of the CDR3 is TGTGCCAGCAGTGAAGTGCGAAATGGCTACACCTTC.

A word on this clone: This sample includes further DNA sequences coding for the same CDR3. This chain's CDR3 is CASSGRTGVGYTF. CDR3 sequence (DNA): TGTGCCAGCAGCGGAAGGACAGGAGTTGGCTACACCTTC. V usage is TRBV9 and J usage is TRBJ1-2; 7 bases line up with TRBD1. Per germline, CDR1 SGDLS and CDR2 YYNGEE. The CDR3 loop spans 13 amino acids. With 3 bases clipped from V and 7 bases from J, the junction kept 6 bases outside the gene matches.

The V and J genes are TRBV7-2 and TRBJ2-7, with D possibly being TRBD1 (6 bases). The V gene's germline CDR1 is SGHTA and CDR2 FQGNSA. This CDR3 is 15 amino acids long. Trimming removed 4 bases from V and 1 base from J, with 14 bases in between. The CDR3 DNA reads as TGTGCCAGCAGCTCCCCTGACAGGTTGTCCTACGAGCAGTACTTC. It is translated as CASSSPDRLSYEQYF. The full variable domain, its missing parts supplied by reference TRBV7-2 and TRBJ2-7, is GAGVSQSPSNKVTEKGKDVELRCDPISGHTALYWYRQSLGQGLEFLIYFQGNSAPDKSGLPSDRFSAERTGGSVSTLTIQRTQQEDSAVYLCASSSPDRLSYEQYFGPGTRLTVT.

The chain has TRBV25-1 and TRBJ2-2; D not certain. V dropped 0 bases and J dropped 4 bases, with 3 bases sitting between them. CDR3 size: 13 residues. Germline V gene lookup returns CDR1 MGHDK and CDR2 SYGVNS. The CDR3 reads CASSEYSTGELFF. The DNA for the CDR3 is TGTGCCAGCAGTGAATACAGCACCGGGGAGCTGTTTTTT. The variable domain in full, completed from reference TRBV25-1 and TRBJ2-2, reads EADIYQTPRYLVIGTGKKITLECSQTMGHDKMYWYQQDPGMELHLIHYSYGVNSTEKGDLSSESTVSRIRTEHFPLTLESARPSHTSQYLCASSEYSTGELFFGEGSRLTVL.

This sequence joins TRBV5-1 and TRBJ1-1, with 8 bases lining up with TRBD1. Germline CDR1 and CDR2: SGHRS and YFSETQ. V was pared by 4 bases and J by 5 bases, with 7 bases of the junction left unmatched. This CDR3 has 14 amino acids. CDR3 sequence (DNA): TGCGCCAGCAGCACCGACAGGGGAAATACTGAAGCTTTCTTT. It specifies CASSTDRGNTEAFF.

CDR3 in DNA: TGTGCCAGCAGCTTAGACCGGCGGTTAACCTACAATGAGCAGTTCTTC. This translates into CASSLDRRLTYNEQFF. This rearrangement joins TRBV7-8 to TRBJ2-1; the D is unclear. The CDR3 loop spans 16 amino acids. Germline V gives CDR1 SGHVS, CDR2 FQNEAQ. With 1 base removed from V and 2 bases from J, the gap between germline ends came to 12 bases.

The rearrangement joins TRBV2 to TRBJ1-5, with D perhaps matching TRBD1 (5 bases). Germline loops: CDR1 SNHLY, CDR2 FYNNEI. This CDR3 has 13 amino acids. Trimming left V 7 bases short and J 7 bases short, with 14 bases between. CDR3 in amino acids: CASKGSSQQPQHF. In DNA, the CDR3 is TGTGCCAGCAAGGGGTCCTCGCAACAGCCCCAGCATTTT. Looking up the rest from reference TRBV2 and TRBJ1-5 gives the full variable domain: EPEVTQTPSHQVTQMGQEVILRCVPISNHLYFYWYRQILGQKVEFLVSFYNNEISEKSEIFDDQFSVERPDGSNFTLKIRSTKLEDSAMYFCASKGSSQQPQHFGDGTRLSIL.

The genes are TRBV6-1 and TRBJ1-5, with TRBD1 as a possible D gene (5 bases). The V end was cut by 7 bases, the J end by 7 bases, with 14 bases between. The CDR3 is 13 residues long. Germline CDR1 MNHNS, CDR2 SASEGT. The CDR3 DNA reads as TGTGCCAGCACCGGCAGGGAGGGCCAGCCCCAGCATTTT. Amino acids: CASTGREGQPQHF.

The rearrangement uses TRBV2 and TRBJ2-3, with 8 nucleotides matching TRBD2. CDR3 size: 15 residues. The V gene end was trimmed by 6 bases and the J gene end by 4 bases; junction bases not matched to a gene: 9. CDR1 and CDR2 (germline): SNHLY, FYNNEI. The CDR3 DNA follows: TGTGCCAGCAGAATGACTAGCGTTAGGTCAGATACGCAGTATTTT. It specifies CASRMTSVRSDTQYF. The complete variable domain, with remaining parts taken from reference TRBV2 and TRBJ2-3, reads EPEVTQTPSHQVTQMGQEVILRCVPISNHLYFYWYRQILGQKVEFLVSFYNNEISEKSEIFDDQFSVERPDGSNFTLKIRSTKLEDSAMYFCASRMTSVRSDTQYFGPGTRLTVL.

This sequence joins TRBV6-1 and TRBJ1-1; a weak D match, TRBD1 (6 bases). The CDR3 spans 18 residues. V shed 0 bases and J shed 2 bases, with 19 bases lying between them. Per germline, CDR1 MNHNS and CDR2 SASEGT. The CDR3 sequence is CASSEAWGGTLGNTEAFF. The DNA of the CDR3 is TGTGCCAGCAGTGAAGCGTGGGGTGGGACACTTGGTAACACTGAAGCTTTCTTT.

This chain uses TRBV6-1 with TRBJ2-5, with TRBD1 matching over 7 bases. Germline values: CDR1 MNHNS, CDR2 SASEGT. Losses at the gene ends were 2 bases for V and 4 bases for J; bases not matched to a gene: 4. The CDR3 length is 14 residues. CDR3 sequence reads: CASSEQGGVETQYF. DNA for the CDR3: TGTGCCAGCAGTGAACAAGGGGGCGTAGAGACCCAGTACTTC.

J is TRBJ1-2 and V is TRBV30; a weak D match, TRBD1 (6 bases). The CDR3 length is 14 residues. The V gene's germline CDR1 is GTSNPN and CDR2 SVGIG (reference sequence). The V end lost 2 bases, the J end lost 8 bases, and 18 bases lay between the germline ends. CDR3 coding DNA: TGTGCCTGGAGTATCCAAACAGGGATCTGGGGCTACACCTTC. Protein sequence: CAWSIQTGIWGYTF.

The J gene is TRBJ2-3, the V gene TRBV2, with 7 nucleotides matching TRBD2. CDR3 length equals 15 residues. V dropped 8 bases and J dropped 1; count of bases not matched to a gene: 9. Germline V lookup: CDR1 SNHLY, CDR2 FYNNEI. CDR3 protein: CASLRGRGGTDTQYF. For the CDR3, the DNA is TGTGCCAGCTTAAGAGGACGGGGGGGCACAGATACGCAGTATTTT.

The gene calls are TRBV27 and TRBJ2-5; no firm D call. Germline CDR1 and CDR2: MNHEY and SMNVEV (reference sequence). CDR3 size: 12 residues. Trimming cost V 6 bases and J 4 bases, with 9 bases left between them. CDR3 sequence reads: CASSFTGETQYF. The CDR3 DNA reads as TGTGCCAGCAGCTTTACGGGAGAGACCCAGTACTTC.

The chain is built from TRBV4-1 and TRBJ2-5; weak D call: TRBD2 (6 bases). V lost 4 bases to trimming and J lost 3 bases, with 18 bases between them. Germline CDR1 is MGHRA and CDR2 is YSYEKL. CDR3 size: 16 residues. The DNA for the CDR3 is TGCGCCAGCAGCCCCGGGCCCGCGGGACGGGAAGAGACCCAGTACTTC. As protein: CASSPGPAGREETQYF.

The rearrangement uses TRBV9 and TRBJ1-1, with 10 nucleotides matching TRBD1. This CDR3 is 16 amino acids long. V shed 0 bases and J 3 bases; nucleotides not matched to a gene: 5. Germline V gene data show CDR1 as SGDLS and CDR2 as YYNGEE. The chain's CDR3 is CASSVGTGGRDTEAFF. The CDR3 DNA follows: TGTGCCAGCAGCGTAGGGACAGGGGGTAGGGACACTGAAGCTTTCTTT.

The rearrangement links TRBV7-8 to TRBJ2-2; TRBD1 aligns across 7 bases. The CDR3 length is 16 residues. In germline, CDR1 is SGHVS, CDR2 FQNEAQ. V dropped 4 bases and J dropped 5; count of bases not matched to a gene: 10. Written as DNA, the CDR3 is TGTGCCAGCAGCTCGAAAGGGGGCATGAAAACCGGGGAGCTGTTTTTT. Protein sequence: CASSSKGGMKTGELFF.

The rearrangement joins TRBV4-2 to TRBJ2-4; 7 nucleotides match TRBD2. V gave up 2 bases and J gave up 6 bases; unmatched junction bases: 7. The CDR3 runs 15 residues. Germline CDR1 reads LGHNA; CDR2 reads YNFKEQ. This CDR3 is CASSQRLADRNIQYF. CDR3 bases: TGTGCCAGCAGCCAACGGCTAGCGGACCGAAACATTCAGTACTTC.

The chain employs TRBV15 and TRBJ1-5; D remains unclear. Between the trimmed V and J ends, which lost 6 bases and 7 bases, there was a span of 13 bases. CDR1 and CDR2 (germline): LNHNV, YYDKDF (reference sequence). CDR3 length equals 13 residues. The CDR3 sequence: CATSGEVQQPQHF. Written as DNA, the CDR3 is TGTGCCACCAGTGGGGAGGTTCAACAGCCCCAGCATTTT.

By frequency, this clone registers medium-sized. The rearrangement uses TRBV19 and TRBJ1-1, with a tentative D call TRBD1 (5 bases). Trimming took 5 bases from V and 2 from J, leaving 12 bases between them. The CDR3 is made up of 14 amino acids. Per the germline V gene, CDR1 is LNHDA and CDR2 is SQIVND (reference sequence). The CDR3 nucleotides read TGTGCCAGTAGTTCGGCCGGGACTAACACTGAAGCTTTCTTT. It yields the protein CASSSAGTNTEAFF.

The chain is built from TRBV6-6 and TRBJ1-2, with a possible D match to TRBD1 (5 bases). V was pared by 3 bases and J by 5 bases, with 10 bases between. Germline V gene sequence: CDR1 MNHNY, CDR2 SVGAGI (reference sequence). CDR3 size: 13 residues. CDR3 sequence: CASSYGAGYGYTF. CDR3 in DNA: TGTGCCAGCAGTTATGGGGCAGGGTATGGCTACACCTTC.

J is TRBJ1-4 and V is TRBV4-1, with 9 positions matching TRBD1. Germline V gene sequence: CDR1 MGHRA, CDR2 YSYEKL. This CDR3 has 15 residues. V trimming: 4 bases; J trimming: 7 bases; junction bases outside the gene matches: 7. CDR3 amino acids: CASSPSGTGTEKLFF. CDR3 sequence (DNA): TGCGCCAGCAGCCCGTCCGGGACAGGGACTGAAAAACTGTTTTTT.

The J gene is TRBJ1-2, the V gene TRBV30; D is uncertain. CDR3 length: 16 residues. The germline V gene has CDR1 GTSNPN and CDR2 SVGIG (reference sequence). V was trimmed by 1 base and J by 1 base, leaving 16 bases between them. The CDR3 sequence: CAWSATPGLINYGYTF. For the CDR3, the DNA is TGTGCCTGGAGTGCTACACCCGGGTTGATTAACTATGGCTACACCTTC.

The chain uses TRBV5-6 and TRBJ1-2, with D possibly matching TRBD1 (6 bases). CDR3 size: 13 residues. V lost 0 bases to trimming and J lost 8 bases, with 11 bases between them. Per the germline V gene, CDR1 is SGHDT and CDR2 is YYEEEE. DNA of the CDR3: TGTGCCAGCAGCTTGGTGGGGGCCCGGGGCTACACCTTC. Protein sequence: CASSLVGARGYTF. The entire variable domain, with the rest obtained from reference TRBV5-6 and TRBJ1-2, is as follows: DAGVTQSPTHLIKTRGQQVTLRCSPKSGHDTVSWYQQALGQGPQFIFQYYEEEERQRGNFPDRFSGHQFPNYSSELNVNALLLGDSALYLCASSLVGARGYTFGSGTRLTVV.

The CDR3 spells CASSLRPGVGTGELFF. The CDR3 nucleotides read TGTGCCAGCAGTTTGCGGCCAGGGGTGGGCACCGGGGAGCTGTTTTTT. V and J are TRBV28 and TRBJ2-2; possibly TRBD1 for D (6 bases). From germline, CDR1 is MDHEN and CDR2 SYDVKM. The length of the CDR3 is 16 residues. The V and J ends lost 3 bases and 4 bases respectively, with 15 bases between them.

The chain recombines TRBV7-8 with TRBJ2-7, with 8 bases that match TRBD1. J was trimmed by 5 bases and V by 5 bases; bases with no gene match: 2. CDR3 size: 12 residues. CDR1 is SGHVS, CDR2 FQNEAQ, per germline. CDR3 DNA: TGTGCCAGCAGCCCGGACAGGGACGAGCAGTACTTC. This codes for CASSPDRDEQYF.